This TCR beta chain was identified in a study of glioma-infiltrating T cells after dendritic cell vaccination. Across the study: Between the early 2000s and the early 2010s, patients got autologous tumor lysate-pulsed dendritic cell vaccines. Points from the study as a whole: Survival was not directly related to TCR clonality in these patients. Longer survival after dendritic cell vaccination followed higher pretreatment TIL content.

For this clone: Its specificity is unknown.

CDR3 length: 13 residues. With 5 bases clipped from V and 5 bases from J, the junction kept 3 bases outside the gene matches. In germline, CDR1 is MNHNY, CDR2 SVGAGI (reference sequence). As for time point: after dendritic cell vaccination, including at tumor progression/relapse. Patients had residual fresh-frozen tumor tissue and more than two years of survival data. The protocol was immunoSEQ multiplex PCR, while the TCRdb copy is restricted to in-frame clones and leaves out a portion. The sample includes over 90,000 clones, around 80% of them seen just once. The chain joins TRBV6-6 to TRBJ2-1, with 7 bases lining up with TRBD1. The TCR comes from a human donor with glioblastoma. The input for sequencing was blood, taken after dendritic cell vaccination. The CDR3: CASSPQGDNEQFF. CDR3 nucleotide sequence: TGTGCCAGCAGTCCCCAGGGGGACAATGAGCAGTTCTTC.